This paragraph covers one T cell receptor beta chain sequence. Germline V lookup: CDR1 SEHNR, CDR2 FQNEAQ (reference sequence). With 2 bases clipped from V and 4 bases from J, the junction kept 8 bases outside the gene matches. The CDR3 extends over 16 amino acids. This record comes from a study of graft-versus-host responses after intestinal transplantation. Processing released intraepithelial and lamina propria lymphocytes from the graft tissue. The method was immunoSEQ multiplex PCR; TCRdb's version includes in-frame clones alone and lacks a portion of them. The data contain approximately 37,000 clones, around 87% of them singletons.

This rearrangement joins TRBV7-9 to TRBJ2-1, with 7 bases fitting TRBD2. The clonotype was recovered from a human patient who received an intestinal transplant, so some T cells may come from the graft donor. The sample was ileum tissue, taken approximately 210 days after intestinal transplant. The CDR3 DNA is TGTGCCAGCAGCTTATTTACCGGGACTATTTACAATGAGCAGTTCTTC. Its translation is CASSLFTGTIYNEQFF.